Each of the 22 T cell receptor beta chains below was sequenced from the same sample in a study of T-cell reconstitution after alpha-beta-depleted transplantation in children. As it was prepared, the TCRbeta library received unique molecular identifiers. Each CDR3 protein gets one entry after TCRdb re-called the PCR reads with MiXCR. The sample includes approximately 30,000 distinct CDR3 sequences, more than 6% of them seen just once. For these receptors, no antigen is known. Study-level results: Alpha-beta T cells present about two months after transplant were reported to originate from several hundred expanded graft clones.

Sequencing was performed on peripheral blood, taken 60 days after TCRalphabeta/CD19-depleted stem cell transplant. These TCRs come from a child under two years old who had a stem cell transplant for acute myeloid leukemia, so the T cells may come from the graft donor.

The table lists this clonotype with many counts. The chain couples TRBV15 to TRBJ2-1; a weak D match, TRBD2 (6 bases). In germline, CDR1 is LNHNV, CDR2 YYDKDF (reference sequence). The CDR3 contains 17 residues. The V end lost 3 bases, the J end lost 7 bases, and 22 bases lay between the germline ends. The CDR3 bases are TGTGCCACCAGCAGCGGGTCGATGGGGCGGGGCCCAAATGAGCAGTTCTTC. It translates to CATSSGSMGRGPNEQFF.

This clonotype was counted many times. The chain employs TRBV25-1 and TRBJ2-1; D perhaps matches TRBD1 (6 bases). This CDR3 spans 13 amino acids. Germline CDR1 MGHDK, CDR2 SYGVNS. Between the trimmed V and J ends, which lost 3 bases and 8 bases, there was a span of 11 bases. DNA of the CDR3: TGTGCCAGCAGTGACCATGGGGGCTATGAGCAGTTCTTC. Translated, it gives CASSDHGGYEQFF.

In this sample, this clonotype turned up many times. The chain has TRBV9 and TRBJ2-1, with 12 positions matching TRBD2. V lost 5 bases and J lost 3; bases outside the gene matches: 6. CDR1 and CDR2 from the germline V gene are SGDLS and YYNGEE. This CDR3 contains 16 residues. The CDR3 nucleotides read TGTGCCAGCAGTCCTAGCGGGGGGGCCTTCTACAATGAGCAGTTCTTC. Translating gives CASSPSGGAFYNEQFF.

There are many counts of this clonotype. Written as DNA, the CDR3 is TGCAGTGCTAGAGTAGGTGGCGGCCCGTACTACGAGCAGTACTTC. Translation: CSARVGGGPYYEQYF. The rearrangement links TRBV20-1 to TRBJ2-7; no clear D gene. Germline V CDR1 and CDR2: DFQATT, SNEGSKA (reference sequence). The ends were cut back, 1 base at V and 3 bases at J, with 16 bases in the middle. The CDR3 is 15 amino acids.

This clonotype was detected ten times or more. V gene TRBV20-1 combines with J gene TRBJ1-2; D gene uncertain. From germline, CDR1 is DFQATT and CDR2 SNEGSKA (reference sequence). CDR3 length: 14 residues. V was pared by 0 bases and J by 6 bases, with 14 bases between. The CDR3: CSARDPNRFDGYTF. The CDR3 DNA reads TGCAGTGCTAGAGATCCGAACCGCTTCGATGGCTACACCTTC.

The chain combines TRBV27 with TRBJ2-7; TRBD2 aligns across 8 bases. Germline CDR1 is MNHEY and CDR2 is SMNVEV (reference sequence). The CDR3 spans 15 residues. V lost 3 bases, J lost 0 bases, and 4 bases stayed unmatched. This chain's CDR3 is CASSFRTSSSYEQYF. CDR3 nucleotides: TGTGCCAGCAGTTTCCGGACTAGCAGCTCCTACGAGCAGTACTTC.

This clonotype was observed at least ten times. This chain links TRBV9 with TRBJ2-3, with 9 bases fitting TRBD2. Germline-derived CDR1 and CDR2 are SGDLS and YYNGEE. The trim removed 0 bases at V and 7 bases at J, leaving 9 bases unmatched. This CDR3 spans 16 amino acids. The chain's CDR3 is CASSVGGRAHTNTQYF. CDR3 coding DNA: TGTGCCAGCAGCGTAGGCGGGAGGGCCCACACTAATACGCAGTATTTT.

Many counts were recorded for this clonotype. The chain recombines TRBV11-3 with TRBJ2-3, with 13 bases identical to TRBD2. This CDR3 has 16 residues. The ends lost 5 bases at V and 6 bases at J; junction bases unmatched: 8. Germline values: CDR1 SGHNT, CDR2 YENEEA. CDR3 bases: TGTGCCAGCAGCCCGGGACTAGCGGGGTTTCGTGATACGCAGTATTTT. Its protein is CASSPGLAGFRDTQYF.

This clonotype appeared many times. The DNA for the CDR3 is TGTGCCATCACCATTGGGACAGGCTACGAGCAGTACTTC. Residues: CAITIGTGYEQYF. The chain is built from TRBV10-3 and TRBJ2-7, with TRBD1 matching 8 bases. V shed 7 bases, J shed 3 bases, and the junction held 5 bases outside the gene matches. The CDR3 consists of 13 residues. Germline CDR1 and CDR2: ENHRY and SYGVKD.

Ten or more counts support this clonotype. The CDR3 region has the DNA TGTGCCAGCAGCTTAGCCGCTGTTGAGACCCAGTACTTC. It specifies CASSLAAVETQYF. The rearrangement uses TRBV7-9 and TRBJ2-5, with D unclear. Germline CDR1 and CDR2: SEHNR and FQNEAQ (reference sequence). V lost 0 bases, J lost 5 bases, and 7 bases lay in between. The length of the CDR3 is 13 residues.

This clonotype has ten or more counts. This chain connects TRBV25-1 to TRBJ2-5, with TRBD1 identical over 10 bases. This CDR3 comprises 15 residues. The J segment lost 5 bases and the V segment lost 3 bases, leaving 6 bases of the junction unmatched. In germline, CDR1 is MGHDK, CDR2 SYGVNS. CDR3 DNA sequence: TGTGCCAGCAGTGACTTCGACAGGGGGCTGGAGACCCAGTACTTC. Its translation is CASSDFDRGLETQYF.

This clonotype was counted many times. The V gene is TRBV7-9, the J gene TRBJ2-5; D is perhaps TRBD1 (8 bases). The CDR3 is made up of 14 amino acids. V lost 9 bases, J lost 5 bases, and 19 bases lay in between. Germline CDR1 and CDR2: SEHNR and FQNEAQ (reference sequence). The CDR3 DNA follows: TGTGCCAGTCAGGGGGCGGGGGAGTCGGAGACCCAGTACTTC. It encodes CASQGAGESETQYF.

This clonotype was detected many times. The gene calls are TRBV5-1 and TRBJ2-7; no firm D call. This CDR3 comprises 15 residues. The V gene's germline CDR1 is SGHRS and CDR2 YFSETQ. V lost 0 bases and J 0 bases, leaving 10 bases between the germline ends. CDR3 coding DNA: TGCGCCAGCAGCTTGGTTTGGGGAAGCTCCTACGAGCAGTACTTC. This translates into CASSLVWGSSYEQYF.

This clonotype occurred many times. The chain links TRBV15 to TRBJ2-1, with D tentatively TRBD1 or TRBD2 (5 bases each). CDR1 is LNHNV and CDR2 is YYDKDF in the germline V gene (reference sequence). This CDR3 region has 16 residues. V was clipped by 3 bases and J by 7 bases, with 19 bases between them. This CDR3 is CATSSNWDPRRNEQFF. DNA of the CDR3: TGTGCCACCAGCAGTAATTGGGACCCCAGGAGGAATGAGCAGTTCTTC.

This clonotype was recorded at least ten times. The gene calls are TRBV30 and TRBJ2-7; D uncertain. Germline values: CDR1 GTSNPN, CDR2 SVGIG (reference sequence). The CDR3 runs 11 residues. V lost 0 bases, J lost 4 bases, and 4 bases lay in between. CDR3: CAWSVGYEQYF. Written as DNA, the CDR3 is TGTGCCTGGAGTGTTGGATACGAGCAGTACTTC. The whole variable domain, filled in from reference TRBV30 and TRBJ2-7, reads SQTIHQWPATLVQPVGSPLSLECTVEGTSNPNLYWYRQAAGRGLQLLFYSVGIGQISSEVPQNLSASRPQDRQFILSSKKLLLSDSGFYLCAWSVGYEQYFGPGTRLTVT.

This clonotype was recorded many times. The chain couples TRBV29-1 to TRBJ1-1; TRBD1 aligns across 7 bases. CDR3 length equals 12 residues. CDR1 and CDR2 from the germline V gene are SQVTM and ANQGSEA. The V gene end was trimmed by 4 bases and the J gene end by 10 bases; junction bases not matched to a gene: 9. CDR3 protein: CSVVVWTGRAFF. The CDR3 DNA reads TGCAGCGTTGTTGTTTGGACAGGCCGAGCTTTCTTT.

This clonotype has ten or more counts. The rearrangement joins TRBV12-3 or TRBV12-4 to TRBJ2-3; D gene unclear. The CDR3 is 11 amino acids. V was shortened by 4 bases and J by 4 bases, with 3 bases between the two germline ends. The CDR3 here is CASSWSDTQYF. The CDR3, as DNA: TGTGCCAGCAGTTGGTCAGATACGCAGTATTTT.

The sample holds many counts of this clonotype. The V and J genes are TRBV5-1 and TRBJ2-1; TRBD1 is a possible D gene (5 bases). CDR1 is SGHRS and CDR2 is YFSETQ in the germline V gene. CDR3 length equals 11 residues. V was cut by 9 bases and J by 5 bases, with 9 bases left in between. In DNA, the CDR3 is TGCGCCATCAAAGGGGACAATGAGCAGTTCTTC. Amino acid sequence: CAIKGDNEQFF.

This clonotype appeared many times. J is TRBJ2-2 and V is TRBV24-1; perhaps TRBD2 as D (6 bases). The V end was cut by 10 bases, the J end by 0 bases, with 20 bases between. From germline, CDR1 is KGHDR and CDR2 SFDVKD. This CDR3 comprises 17 residues. The CDR3 DNA follows: TGTGCCACTTCAGTGGGGACTGCCTATACGAACACCGGGGAGCTGTTTTTT. This codes for CATSVGTAYTNTGELFF.

There are many counts of this clonotype. The rearrangement joins TRBV7-9 to TRBJ2-3, with D unclear. The CDR3 spans 15 residues. Germline CDR1 SEHNR, CDR2 FQNEAQ (reference sequence). Trimming took off 5 bases at V and 0 bases at J, with 12 bases between the two ends. The CDR3 region is CASSPAWMSTDTQYF. As DNA, the CDR3 is TGTGCCAGCAGCCCAGCGTGGATGAGCACAGATACGCAGTATTTT. Based on the CDR3 plus reference TRBV7-9 and TRBJ2-3, the full variable domain is DTGVSQNPRHKITKRGQNVTFRCDPISEHNRLYWYRQTLGQGPEFLTYFQNEAQLEKSRLLSDRFSAERPKGSFSTLEIQRTEQGDSAMYLCASSPAWMSTDTQYFGPGTRLTVL.

This clonotype was seen ten or more times. The genes are TRBV5-6 and TRBJ2-5, with D perhaps matching TRBD2 (6 bases). Looked up from germline, CDR1 is SGHDT and CDR2 is YYEEEE. Trimming took off 4 bases at V and 5 bases at J, with 18 bases between the two ends. This CDR3 contains 15 residues. The CDR3 sequence is CASSPINGLRETQYF. The CDR3 nucleotides read TGTGCCAGCAGCCCGATTAACGGACTAAGGGAGACCCAGTACTTC.

The table lists this clonotype with many counts. The chain links TRBV6-2 or TRBV6-3 to TRBJ2-1; TRBD1 is a possible D gene (5 bases). The CDR3 covers 15 residues. Germline-derived CDR1 and CDR2 are MNHEY and SVGEGT. Trimming left V 6 bases short and J 0 bases short, with 12 bases between. CDR3 in amino acids: CASSLDSFSYNEQFF. DNA for the CDR3: TGTGCCAGCAGCCTCGACAGCTTCTCCTACAATGAGCAGTTCTTC.